This passage covers 3 T cell receptor beta chains from one sample sequenced in a study of human T cells and chemical hapten exposure. One entry per CDR3 protein results from TCRdb running MiXCR on the RACE reads. Of about 98,000 distinct CDR3 sequences listed, 11% are singletons. Time point indicated: pre-sensitization, week 0. The treatment denotes: therapeutic diphenylcyclopropenone sensitization with weekly scalp DPC. The source material was whole blood, sampled in connection with sensitization to the hapten diphenylcyclopropenone (DPC). Receptors originate from a woman aged 55-69 years with alopecia areata. Some clones in this sample may be carry-over from other donors' samples.

J is TRBJ2-7 and V is TRBV5-1; TRBD1 matches 10 bases. CDR3 size: 16 residues. V shed 0 bases and J 5 bases; nucleotides not matched to a gene: 8. The germline gives CDR1 SGHRS, CDR2 YFSETQ. The CDR3 region is CASSLGYRDRGDEQYF. The CDR3 bases are TGCGCCAGCAGCTTGGGATACCGGGACAGGGGCGACGAGCAGTACTTC.

The V and J genes are TRBV7-9 and TRBJ2-1, with D possibly matching TRBD1 (6 bases). V was cut by 4 bases and J by 7 bases, with 20 bases left in between. This CDR3 is 16 amino acids long. Per germline, CDR1 SEHNR and CDR2 FQNEAQ (reference sequence). CDR3 amino acids: CASSSASPLQGNEQFF. CDR3 in DNA: TGTGCCAGCAGCTCAGCATCCCCCCTACAGGGAAATGAGCAGTTCTTC.

This clonotype was seen ten or more times. The chain couples TRBV5-1 to TRBJ2-7, with D maybe TRBD2 (6 bases). Germline V CDR1 and CDR2: SGHRS, YFSETQ. The CDR3 sequence is 16 residues long. Between the trimmed V and J ends, which lost 0 bases and 4 bases, there was a span of 17 bases. DNA of the CDR3: TGCGCCAGCAGCTTGGATGGGCGGGGCATCGCATACGAGCAGTACTTC. It codes for CASSLDGRGIAYEQYF.